This T cell receptor (beta chain) is from a study of neurological immune-mediated disorders. The authors produced cDNA by 5'RACE using 10-nucleotide random UMIs. TCRdb independently ran MiXCR on the 5' RACE reads; one entry per CDR3 protein. The profile shows under 75,000 distinct CDR3 sequences, around 5% of them singletons. This clonotype appeared many times. Its specificity is not known. Trimming left V 1 base short and J 6 bases short, with 16 bases between. CDR1 and CDR2 (germline): DFQATT, SNEGSKA (reference sequence). CDR3 length: 14 amino acids. Findings of the study overall: Multiple sclerosis was found to have the least TCR clonal expansion, below healthy controls, and HTLV-1-associated myelopathy the most. Phylogenetic grouping placed 18 of 34 multiple sclerosis patients' repertoires in one related-CDR3 cluster, a possible signature.

2 million PBMCs stored at -80 C were the source of the unsorted libraries. This sequence was found in a human donor with multiple sclerosis. The donor label of this sample is uncertain. The chain is built from TRBV20-1 and TRBJ2-7; the D gene is possibly TRBD1 (6 bases). Sequenced sample: PBMCs. The DNA for the CDR3 is TGCAGTGCTAGAGGGGGGAAGGGGGTCTTCGAGCAGTACTTC. Its translation: CSARGGKGVFEQYF.